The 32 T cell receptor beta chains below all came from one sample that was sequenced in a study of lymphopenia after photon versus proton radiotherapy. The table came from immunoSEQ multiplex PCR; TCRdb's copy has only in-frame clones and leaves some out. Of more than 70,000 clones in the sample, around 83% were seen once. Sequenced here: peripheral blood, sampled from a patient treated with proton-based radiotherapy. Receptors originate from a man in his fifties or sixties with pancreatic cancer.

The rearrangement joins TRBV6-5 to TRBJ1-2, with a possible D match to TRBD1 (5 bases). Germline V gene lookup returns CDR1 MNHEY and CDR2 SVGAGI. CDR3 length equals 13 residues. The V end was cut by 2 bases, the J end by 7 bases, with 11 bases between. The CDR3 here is CASSYLRDSGYTF. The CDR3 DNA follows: TGTGCCAGCAGTTACCTTAGGGACTCTGGCTACACCTTC.

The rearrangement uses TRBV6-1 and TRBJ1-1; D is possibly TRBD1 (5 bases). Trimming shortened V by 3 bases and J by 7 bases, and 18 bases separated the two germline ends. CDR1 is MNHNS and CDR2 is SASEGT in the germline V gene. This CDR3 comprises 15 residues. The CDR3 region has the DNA TGTGCCAGCAGTGACGTCGGGTTGGGGCGGGATGAAGCTTTCTTT. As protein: CASSDVGLGRDEAFF.

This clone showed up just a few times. This CDR3 reads CASSLLGTSPDTQYF. The CDR3 DNA reads TGCGCCAGCAGCTTGCTTGGGACTAGCCCAGATACGCAGTATTTT. The rearrangement joins TRBV5-1 to TRBJ2-3; 9 bases line up with TRBD2. From germline, CDR1 is SGHRS and CDR2 YFSETQ. The CDR3 covers 15 residues. The J segment lost 4 bases and the V segment lost 1 base, leaving 4 bases of the junction unmatched.

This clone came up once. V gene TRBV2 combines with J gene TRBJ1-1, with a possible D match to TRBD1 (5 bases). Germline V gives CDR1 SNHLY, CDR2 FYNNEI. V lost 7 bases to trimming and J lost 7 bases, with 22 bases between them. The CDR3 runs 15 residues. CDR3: CASTSNNPGAGEAFF. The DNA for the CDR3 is TGTGCCAGCACTTCTAACAACCCCGGGGCGGGTGAAGCTTTCTTT.

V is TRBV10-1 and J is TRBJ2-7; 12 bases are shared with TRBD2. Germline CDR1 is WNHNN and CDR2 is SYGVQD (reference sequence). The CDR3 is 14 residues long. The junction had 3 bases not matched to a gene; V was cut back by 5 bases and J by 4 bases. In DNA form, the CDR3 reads TGCGCCAGCAGTCGGACTAGCGGGACATACGAGCAGTACTTC. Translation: CASSRTSGTYEQYF.

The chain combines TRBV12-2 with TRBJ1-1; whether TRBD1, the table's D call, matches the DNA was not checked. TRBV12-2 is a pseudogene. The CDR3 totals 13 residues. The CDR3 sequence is CASRLATGAEAFF. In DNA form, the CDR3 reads TGTGCAAGTCGCTTAGCGACAGGGGCAGAAGCTTTCTTT.

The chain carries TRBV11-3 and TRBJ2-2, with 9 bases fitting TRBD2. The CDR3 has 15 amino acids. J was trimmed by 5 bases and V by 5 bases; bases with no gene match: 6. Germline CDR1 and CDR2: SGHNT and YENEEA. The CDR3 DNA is TGTGCCAGCAGCCATAGCGGGAGTCGGACCGGGGAGCTGTTTTTT. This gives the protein CASSHSGSRTGELFF.

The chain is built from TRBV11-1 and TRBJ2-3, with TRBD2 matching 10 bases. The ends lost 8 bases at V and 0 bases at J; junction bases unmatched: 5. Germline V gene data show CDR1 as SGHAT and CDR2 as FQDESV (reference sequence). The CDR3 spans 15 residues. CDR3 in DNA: TGTGCCAGCGGACCTAGCGGGGGTAGCACAGATACGCAGTATTTT. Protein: CASGPSGGSTDTQYF.

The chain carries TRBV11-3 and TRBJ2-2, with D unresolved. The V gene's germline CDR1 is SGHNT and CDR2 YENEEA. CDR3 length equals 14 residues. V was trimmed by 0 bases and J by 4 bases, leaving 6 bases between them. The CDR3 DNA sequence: TGTGCCAGCAGCTTAGACTACCGCACCGGGGAGCTGTTTTTT. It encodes CASSLDYRTGELFF. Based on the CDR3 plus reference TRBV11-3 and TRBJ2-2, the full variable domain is EAGVVQSPRYKIIEKKQPVAFWCNPISGHNTLYWYLQNLGQGPELLIRYENEEAVDDSQLPKDRFSAERLKGVDSTLKIQPAELGDSAVYLCASSLDYRTGELFFGEGSRLTVL.

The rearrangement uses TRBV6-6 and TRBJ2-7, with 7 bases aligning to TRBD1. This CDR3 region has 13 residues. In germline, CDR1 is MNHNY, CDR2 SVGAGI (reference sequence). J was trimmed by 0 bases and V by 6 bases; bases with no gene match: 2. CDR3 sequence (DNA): TGTGCCAGCAGAAGGGACAGCTCCTACGAGCAGTACTTC. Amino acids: CASRRDSSYEQYF.

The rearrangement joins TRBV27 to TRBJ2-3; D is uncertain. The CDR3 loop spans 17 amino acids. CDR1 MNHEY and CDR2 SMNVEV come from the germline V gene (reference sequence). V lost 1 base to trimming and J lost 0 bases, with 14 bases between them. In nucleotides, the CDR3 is TGTGCCAGCAGTTTATTTATCCCCGCTGGTAGCACAGATACGCAGTATTTT. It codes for CASSLFIPAGSTDTQYF.

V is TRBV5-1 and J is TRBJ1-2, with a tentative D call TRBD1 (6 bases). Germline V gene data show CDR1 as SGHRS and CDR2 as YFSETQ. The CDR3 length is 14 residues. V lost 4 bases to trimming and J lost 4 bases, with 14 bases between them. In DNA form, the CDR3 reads TGCGCCAGCAGCCCGACCGGGACAAGCTATGGCTACACCTTC. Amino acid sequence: CASSPTGTSYGYTF.

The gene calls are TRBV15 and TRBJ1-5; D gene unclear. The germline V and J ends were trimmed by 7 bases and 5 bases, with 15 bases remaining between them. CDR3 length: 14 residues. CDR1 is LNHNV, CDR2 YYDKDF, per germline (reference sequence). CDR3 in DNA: TGTGCCACCACCCCTGGGGAAAACGATCAGCCCCAGCATTTT. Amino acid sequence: CATTPGENDQPQHF.

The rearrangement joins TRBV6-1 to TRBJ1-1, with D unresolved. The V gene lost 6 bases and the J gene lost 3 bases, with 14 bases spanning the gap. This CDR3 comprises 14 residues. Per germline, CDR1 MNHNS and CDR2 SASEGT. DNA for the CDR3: TGTGCCAGCAGAGCCGGGTCTCTTTACACTGAAGCTTTCTTT. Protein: CASRAGSLYTEAFF.

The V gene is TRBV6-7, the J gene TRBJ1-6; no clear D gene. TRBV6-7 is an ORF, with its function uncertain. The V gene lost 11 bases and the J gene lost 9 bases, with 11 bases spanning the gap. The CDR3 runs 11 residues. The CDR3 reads CAPGESSPLHF. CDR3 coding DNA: TGTGCCCCCGGGGAAAGTTCACCCCTCCACTTT.

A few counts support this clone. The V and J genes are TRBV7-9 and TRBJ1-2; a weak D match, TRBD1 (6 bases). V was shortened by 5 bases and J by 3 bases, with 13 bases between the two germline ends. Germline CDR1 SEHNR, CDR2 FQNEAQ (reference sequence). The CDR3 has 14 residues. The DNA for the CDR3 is TGTGCCAGCAGCGCACAGGGTCGGGACTATGGCTACACCTTC. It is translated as CASSAQGRDYGYTF.

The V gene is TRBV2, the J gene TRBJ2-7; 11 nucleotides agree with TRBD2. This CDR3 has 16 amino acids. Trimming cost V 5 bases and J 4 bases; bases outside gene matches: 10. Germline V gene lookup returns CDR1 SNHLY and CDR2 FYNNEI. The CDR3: CASSFLTSGSSYEQYF. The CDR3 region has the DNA TGTGCCAGCAGTTTCCTAACTAGCGGGAGTTCGTACGAGCAGTACTTC.

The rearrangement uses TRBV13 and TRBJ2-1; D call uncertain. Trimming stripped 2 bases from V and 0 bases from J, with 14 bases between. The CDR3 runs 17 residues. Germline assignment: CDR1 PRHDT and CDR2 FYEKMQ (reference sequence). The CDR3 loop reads CASSLPRRPNSYNEQFF. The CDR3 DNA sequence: TGTGCCAGCAGCTTACCAAGGCGGCCAAACTCCTACAATGAGCAGTTCTTC.

CDR3 loop: CASSSRTSGFRDTDTQYF. The CDR3 nucleotides read TGTGCCAGCAGTTCCAGGACTAGCGGTTTCCGGGACACAGATACGCAGTATTTT. The V call is TRBV11-1, the J call TRBJ2-3; TRBD2 matches 10 bases. This CDR3 spans 18 amino acids. J lost 2 bases, V lost 6 bases, and 14 bases had no gene match. CDR1 and CDR2 (germline): SGHAT, FQDESV (reference sequence).

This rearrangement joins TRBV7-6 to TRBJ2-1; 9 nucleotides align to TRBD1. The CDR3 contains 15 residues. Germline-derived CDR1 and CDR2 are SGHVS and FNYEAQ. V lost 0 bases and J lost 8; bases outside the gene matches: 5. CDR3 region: CASSLAGQGTYEQFF. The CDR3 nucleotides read TGTGCCAGCAGCTTAGCGGGACAGGGAACGTATGAGCAGTTCTTC.

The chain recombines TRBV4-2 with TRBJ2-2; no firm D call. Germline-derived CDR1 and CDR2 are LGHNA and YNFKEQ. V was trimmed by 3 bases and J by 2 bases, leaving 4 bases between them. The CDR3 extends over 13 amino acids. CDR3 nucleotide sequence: TGTGCCAGCAGCCAGCCCAACACCGGGGAGCTGTTTTTT. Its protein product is CASSQPNTGELFF.

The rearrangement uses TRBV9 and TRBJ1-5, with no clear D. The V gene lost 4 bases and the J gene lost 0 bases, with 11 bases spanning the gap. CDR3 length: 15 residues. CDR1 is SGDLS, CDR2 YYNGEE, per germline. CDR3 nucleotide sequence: TGTGCCAGCAGCTTAGATGGTAATAGCAATCAGCCCCAGCATTTT. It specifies CASSLDGNSNQPQHF.

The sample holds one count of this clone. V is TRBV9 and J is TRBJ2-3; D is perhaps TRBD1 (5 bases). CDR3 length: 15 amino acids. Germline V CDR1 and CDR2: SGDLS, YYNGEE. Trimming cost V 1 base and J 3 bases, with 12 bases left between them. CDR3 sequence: CASSVTPDRTDTQYF. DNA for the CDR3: TGTGCCAGCAGCGTAACCCCCGACAGAACAGATACGCAGTATTTT.

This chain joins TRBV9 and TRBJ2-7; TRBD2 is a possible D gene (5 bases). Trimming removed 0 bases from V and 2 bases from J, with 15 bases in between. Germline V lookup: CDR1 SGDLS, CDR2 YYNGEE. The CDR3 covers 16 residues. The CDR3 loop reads CASSVEARDPPYEQYF. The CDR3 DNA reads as TGTGCCAGCAGCGTAGAGGCCCGGGATCCTCCCTACGAGCAGTACTTC.

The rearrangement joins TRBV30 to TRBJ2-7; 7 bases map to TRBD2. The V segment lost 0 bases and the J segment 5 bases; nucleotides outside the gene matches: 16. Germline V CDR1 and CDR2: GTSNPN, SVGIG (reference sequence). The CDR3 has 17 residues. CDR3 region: CAWSVLRGAGYPNEQYF. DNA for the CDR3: TGTGCCTGGAGTGTACTGCGGGGAGCGGGGTACCCGAACGAGCAGTACTTC.

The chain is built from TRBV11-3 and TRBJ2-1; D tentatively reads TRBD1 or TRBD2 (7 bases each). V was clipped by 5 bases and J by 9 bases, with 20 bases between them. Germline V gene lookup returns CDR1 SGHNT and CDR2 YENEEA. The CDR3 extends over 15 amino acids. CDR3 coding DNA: TGTGCCAGCAGCCAACTGACAGGGAGGGGTGGTGAGCAGTTCTTC. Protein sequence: CASSQLTGRGGEQFF. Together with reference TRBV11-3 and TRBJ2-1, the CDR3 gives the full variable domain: EAGVVQSPRYKIIEKKQPVAFWCNPISGHNTLYWYLQNLGQGPELLIRYENEEAVDDSQLPKDRFSAERLKGVDSTLKIQPAELGDSAVYLCASSQLTGRGGEQFFGPGTRLTVL.

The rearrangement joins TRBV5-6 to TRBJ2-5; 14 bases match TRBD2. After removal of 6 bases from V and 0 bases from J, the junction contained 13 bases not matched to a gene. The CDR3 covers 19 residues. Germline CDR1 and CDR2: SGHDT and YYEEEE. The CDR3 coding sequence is TGTGCCAGCACTGAATCGACTAGCGGGAGGGCCTTTTACCAAGAGACCCAGTACTTC. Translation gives CASTESTSGRAFYQETQYF.

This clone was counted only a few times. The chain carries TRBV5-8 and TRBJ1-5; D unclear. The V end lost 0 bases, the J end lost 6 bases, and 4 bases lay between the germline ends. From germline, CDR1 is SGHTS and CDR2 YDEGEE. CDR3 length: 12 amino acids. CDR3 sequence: CASSLAAQPQHF. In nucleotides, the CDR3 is TGTGCCAGCAGCTTGGCGGCTCAGCCCCAGCATTTT.

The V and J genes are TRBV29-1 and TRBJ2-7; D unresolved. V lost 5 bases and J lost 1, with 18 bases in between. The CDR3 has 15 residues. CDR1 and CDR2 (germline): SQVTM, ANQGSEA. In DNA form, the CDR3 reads TGCAGCGTTTCCCAAGACATGGGGTTATCCTACGAGCAGTACTTC. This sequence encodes CSVSQDMGLSYEQYF.

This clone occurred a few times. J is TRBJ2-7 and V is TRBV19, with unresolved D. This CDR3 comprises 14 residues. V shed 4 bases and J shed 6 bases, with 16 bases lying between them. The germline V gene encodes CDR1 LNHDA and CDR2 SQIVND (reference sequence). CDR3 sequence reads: CASSTQPEAGEQYF. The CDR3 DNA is TGTGCCAGTAGTACACAACCCGAGGCAGGCGAGCAGTACTTC.

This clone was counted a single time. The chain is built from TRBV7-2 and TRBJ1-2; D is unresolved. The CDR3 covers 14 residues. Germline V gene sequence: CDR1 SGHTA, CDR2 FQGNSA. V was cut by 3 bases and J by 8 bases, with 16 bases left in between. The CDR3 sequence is CASSFDSELQGYTF. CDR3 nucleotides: TGTGCCAGCAGCTTCGACTCTGAGTTGCAAGGCTACACCTTC.

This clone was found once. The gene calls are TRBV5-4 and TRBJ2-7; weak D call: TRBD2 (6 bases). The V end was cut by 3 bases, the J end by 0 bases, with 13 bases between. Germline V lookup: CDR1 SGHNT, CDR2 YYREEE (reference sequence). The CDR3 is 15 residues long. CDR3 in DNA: TGTGCCAGCAGCTCAACGGGGGTAAGCTCCTACGAGCAGTACTTC. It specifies CASSSTGVSSYEQYF. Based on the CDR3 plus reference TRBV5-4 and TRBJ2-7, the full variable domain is ETGVTQSPTHLIKTRGQQVTLRCSSQSGHNTVSWYQQALGQGPQFIFQYYREEENGRGNFPPRFSGLQFPNYSSELNVNALELDDSALYLCASSSTGVSSYEQYFGPGTRLTVT.